These 19 T cell receptor beta chains came from one sample sequenced in a study of CD8 T cells in ankylosing spondylitis. General study points: Characteristic of ankylosing spondylitis blood, it appeared, was a TCR beta motif comprising several highly homologous variants.

TCRdb re-derived calls from the 5' RACE reads in MiXCR, one entry per CDR3 protein. The sample holds about 750,000 distinct CDR3 sequences; 19% are singletons and the top ten take about a fifth. Their antigens are not known. Sequencing was performed on blood, either unsorted or a sorted T cell fraction (not recorded which). Source of these receptors: a male donor with ankylosing spondylitis.

The chain joins TRBV5-1 to TRBJ1-2, with a weak D call TRBD1 (5 bases). V was trimmed by 4 bases and J by 2 bases, leaving 12 bases between them. This CDR3 has 14 amino acids. CDR1 is SGHRS and CDR2 is YFSETQ in the germline V gene. The CDR3 DNA follows: TGCGCCAGCAGCCAAAACGGGGACAACTATGGCTACACCTTC. As protein: CASSQNGDNYGYTF.

The CDR3 DNA reads as TGTGCCAGCAGTTCTGGACTAGCGGGGGGGCCTAATGAGCAGTTCTTC. Protein: CASSSGLAGGPNEQFF. V is TRBV27 and J is TRBJ2-1; the match to TRBD2 covers 15 bases. CDR1 is MNHEY, CDR2 SMNVEV, per germline (reference sequence). The CDR3 totals 16 residues. With 4 bases clipped from V and 7 bases from J, the junction kept 5 bases outside the gene matches.

This clonotype was observed a handful of times. V gene TRBV29-1 combines with J gene TRBJ1-5; D is unresolved. Germline V lookup: CDR1 SQVTM, CDR2 ANQGSEA. Trimming left V 6 bases short and J 0 bases short, with 9 bases between. This CDR3 has 13 residues. This CDR3 is CSVGRDSNQPQHF. The CDR3 DNA reads TGCAGCGTAGGGCGGGATAGCAATCAGCCCCAGCATTTT.

CDR3 coding DNA: TGTGCCACCACTGGACCGAAGAACACTGAAGCTTTCTTT. Translated: CATTGPKNTEAFF. This sequence joins TRBV24-1 and TRBJ1-1, with no clear D. The CDR3 has 13 residues. V lost 8 bases and J lost 1, with 10 bases in between. Germline V lookup: CDR1 KGHDR, CDR2 SFDVKD.

This rearrangement joins TRBV27 to TRBJ2-2; 13 bases map to TRBD2. J gave up 4 bases and V 5 bases, and 16 bases lay outside the gene matches. The germline V gene has CDR1 MNHEY and CDR2 SMNVEV (reference sequence). The length of the CDR3 is 20 residues. Here the CDR3 reads CASSPPAGTSGVVGTGELFF. The CDR3 DNA follows: TGTGCCAGCAGTCCCCCTGCCGGGACTAGCGGGGTGGTGGGCACCGGGGAGCTGTTTTTT.

This chain joins TRBV7-6 and TRBJ2-3, with TRBD2 as a possible D gene (6 bases). Between the trimmed V and J ends, which lost 5 bases and 1 base, there was a span of 7 bases. This CDR3 has 13 amino acids. The V gene's germline CDR1 is SGHVS and CDR2 FNYEAQ. CDR3 DNA sequence: TGTGCCAGCAGCACGGGAGGCACAGATACGCAGTATTTT. Translated: CASSTGGTDTQYF.

The sample holds a few counts of this clonotype. The chain is built from TRBV21-1 and TRBJ1-5. TRBV21-1 is shown as a pseudogene. The CDR3 spans 16 residues. For the CDR3, the DNA is TGTGCCAGCAGCAAAGAAGTAGGGCCTCCGGGGCAGCCCCAGCATTTT. This sequence encodes CASSKEVGPPGQPQHF.

This clonotype was found a few times. The CDR3 spells CASSLSAGGARETQYF. CDR3 nucleotides: TGTGCCAGCAGCTTATCGGCCGGGGGGGCCCGAGAGACCCAGTACTTC. The J gene is TRBJ2-5, the V gene TRBV7-6; 8 bases line up with TRBD2. The CDR3 consists of 16 residues. V shed 2 bases and J 4 bases; nucleotides not matched to a gene: 9. Germline V gene lookup returns CDR1 SGHVS and CDR2 FNYEAQ.

V is TRBV19 and J is TRBJ1-1; D unresolved. CDR1 and CDR2 (germline): LNHDA, SQIVND (reference sequence). CDR3 length: 14 residues. Trimming pared 3 bases from V and 4 bases from J, leaving 12 bases between. The CDR3 loop reads CASSIPDPGTEAFF. Here the CDR3 DNA reads TGTGCCAGTAGTATCCCAGATCCAGGCACTGAAGCTTTCTTT.

The gene calls are TRBV7-2 and TRBJ2-3; TRBD2 is a possible D gene (5 bases). Trimming stripped 5 bases from V and 5 bases from J, with 17 bases between. This CDR3 region has 15 residues. Germline CDR1 and CDR2: SGHTA and FQGNSA. The DNA of the CDR3 is TGTGCCAGCAGCCAGGTGGGGAGAAAAGAAGATACGCAGTATTTT. Protein product: CASSQVGRKEDTQYF. The full variable domain, in which reference TRBV7-2 and TRBJ2-3 provide the parts outside the CDR3, is GAGVSQSPSNKVTEKGKDVELRCDPISGHTALYWYRQSLGQGLEFLIYFQGNSAPDKSGLPSDRFSAERTGGSVSTLTIQRTQQEDSAVYLCASSQVGRKEDTQYFGPGTRLTVL.

This clonotype was seen more than once but under ten times. The chain has TRBV7-2 and TRBJ2-7, with 8 bases matching TRBD2. The CDR3 consists of 15 residues. Germline V gene sequence: CDR1 SGHTA, CDR2 FQGNSA. V was pared by 0 bases and J by 4 bases, with 5 bases of the junction left unmatched. CDR3 sequence: CASSLALAEGYEQYF. In DNA, the CDR3 is TGTGCCAGCAGCTTAGCACTAGCGGAGGGGTACGAGCAGTACTTC.

The genes are TRBV5-5 and TRBJ1-5; no reliable D call. Trimming shortened V by 0 bases and J by 4 bases, and 11 bases separated the two germline ends. This CDR3 is built from 15 residues. Germline CDR1 SGHKS, CDR2 YYEKEE (reference sequence). CDR3 loop: CASSLAGGWNQPQHF. The DNA of the CDR3 is TGTGCCAGCAGCTTGGCGGGCGGTTGGAATCAGCCCCAGCATTTT.

V is TRBV20-1 and J is TRBJ2-1; D is perhaps TRBD2 (5 bases). V gave up 0 bases and J gave up 1 base, with 19 bases separating them. CDR3 length equals 18 residues. CDR1 and CDR2 (germline): DFQATT, SNEGSKA (reference sequence). CDR3 DNA: TGCAGTGCTAGAGATCCAAAGGCGGGCTATTCTTCCTACAATGAGCAGTTCTTC. Its translation: CSARDPKAGYSSYNEQFF.

This clonotype showed up just a few times. V is TRBV28 and J is TRBJ2-7; D remains ambiguous. V lost 7 bases, J lost 2 bases, and 15 bases lay in between. Germline V gene data show CDR1 as MDHEN and CDR2 as SYDVKM. CDR3 length: 14 amino acids. The CDR3 here is CASNSAVRPYEQYF. The CDR3 region has the DNA TGTGCCAGCAACTCGGCGGTTCGTCCCTACGAGCAGTACTTC.

The chain joins TRBV5-1 to TRBJ2-7; 10 nucleotides line up with TRBD2. Germline values: CDR1 SGHRS, CDR2 YFSETQ. This CDR3 comprises 15 residues. V gave up 3 bases and J gave up 2 bases; unmatched junction bases: 5. The CDR3 loop is CASSSGTSETYEQYF. CDR3 nucleotide sequence: TGCGCCAGCAGCTCGGGGACTAGCGAAACCTACGAGCAGTACTTC.

This clonotype was detected a few times. V is TRBV7-2 and J is TRBJ2-2; D gene ambiguous. The ends were cut back, 5 bases at V and 6 bases at J, with 10 bases in the middle. This CDR3 contains 13 residues. CDR1 and CDR2 from the germline V gene are SGHTA and FQGNSA. For the CDR3, the DNA is TGTGCCAGCAGCCCGAGGACGGCCGGGGAGCTGTTTTTT. This sequence encodes CASSPRTAGELFF.

This clonotype was counted at least ten times. The chain has TRBV29-1 and TRBJ2-1; no firm D call. This CDR3 is 16 amino acids long. With 6 bases removed from V and 4 bases from J, the gap between germline ends came to 22 bases. The germline V gene encodes CDR1 SQVTM and CDR2 ANQGSEA. CDR3 coding DNA: TGCAGCGTGCCCCCTGCTCCTTCGAAACCTTACAATGAGCAGTTCTTC. It yields the protein CSVPPAPSKPYNEQFF.

This sequence joins TRBV3-1 and TRBJ2-5; D is perhaps TRBD2 (6 bases). V lost 1 base to trimming and J lost 0 bases, with 9 bases between them. Germline CDR1 LGHDT, CDR2 YNNKEL (reference sequence). The CDR3 is 15 amino acids. In nucleotides, the CDR3 is TGTGCCAGCAGCCAAGCTGGGGGGTACCAAGAGACCCAGTACTTC. The encoded protein is CASSQAGGYQETQYF.

This chain joins TRBV10-3 and TRBJ1-1; weak D call: TRBD1 (5 bases). The CDR3 spans 13 residues. The V and J ends lost 3 bases and 10 bases respectively, with 15 bases between them. Germline CDR1 and CDR2: ENHRY and SYGVKD. In nucleotides, the CDR3 is TGTGCCATCAGTGACCCGGACACCCACGGAGCTTTCTTT. As protein: CAISDPDTHGAFF.